The entry below describes one TCR beta chain. The authors prepared UMI-labeled TRB cDNA libraries by 5' RACE. Using the 5' RACE reads, TCRdb records one entry per CDR3 protein without DNA. Its table records tens of thousands of distinct CDR3 sequences. The germline gives CDR1 LNHDA, CDR2 SQIVND (reference sequence). The CDR3 loop spans 16 amino acids. Per CD8+ T cell subset, triplicate sorts of 300,000 cells each were done. This sample was included in a study of CXCR3-negative and CXCR3-positive naive CD8 T cells. The chain carries TRBV19 and TRBJ1-2; the TCRdb call, TRBD1, lacks DNA for checking. The material sequenced was naive CXCR3- CD8+ T cells from blood. Sample subset: CD45RO-CCR7+CD27+CD95- naive CD8+ T cells lacking CXCR3 (TNR3-). The TCR comes from a human donor in good health. Some clones in this sample may be carry-over from other donors' samples. The chain's CDR3 is CASSAGWGVHQDGYTF.